This TCR beta chain came from a study of identical twins. At least ten counts were recorded for this clonotype. Antigen: not known. Trimming shortened V by 6 bases and J by 10 bases, and 13 bases separated the two germline ends. The length of the CDR3 is 13 residues. The germline gives CDR1 ENHRY, CDR2 SYGVKD. TCRdb re-derived calls from the 5' RACE reads in MiXCR, one entry per CDR3 protein. Of nearly 250,000 distinct CDR3 sequences listed, 7% are singletons. Study-wide points: Low generation probability was overrepresented in out-of-frame alpha sequences shared by twins. Twin pairs had excess sharing that was weaker in beta out-of-frame sequences.

This same sample was also part of a study on yellow fever vaccine responses in identical twins.

The rearrangement joins TRBV10-3 to TRBJ1-6, with D uncertain. Sequencing used memory (CD45RO+) T cells sorted from blood. This clonotype originated in a woman between 18 and 29 years old in good health. The CDR3 loop reads CAIRASEGSPLHF. The CDR3 nucleotides read TGTGCCATCAGGGCCTCGGAAGGATCACCCCTCCACTTT.